Listed here are 10 T cell receptor beta chains from one sample, sequenced in a study of post-analysis software for immune sequencing data. Study-wide findings and caveats: Controls showed lower frequencies than patients for a handful of TRBV segments, and TRBV5-6, TRBV5-1 and TRBV20-1 were among these.

Which antigens these TCRs recognize remains unknown. Unique molecular identifiers had been added to the TCR beta cDNA libraries. TCRdb itself ran the PCR reads through MiXCR, one entry per CDR3 protein. The repertoire consists of about 820,000 distinct CDR3 sequences, with about 53% occurring once and the leading ten covering 4% to 5.5%. Sequenced sample: blood. The origin of the receptors is a girl aged 5-17 years with multiple sclerosis.

The J gene is TRBJ2-7, the V gene TRBV19, with a possible D match to TRBD2 (6 bases). V was clipped by 1 base and J by 0 bases, with 13 bases between them. The CDR3 runs 16 residues. Germline V gives CDR1 LNHDA, CDR2 SQIVND (reference sequence). The CDR3 bases are TGTGCCAGTAGTATAGCTTGGGGAGGAAGCTCCTACGAGCAGTACTTC. As protein: CASSIAWGGSSYEQYF.

A few counts support this clonotype. CDR3 residues: CASTPSGDRETQYF. CDR3 DNA: TGTGCCAGCACCCCGTCAGGGGATAGGGAGACCCAGTACTTC. V and J are TRBV9 and TRBJ2-5; perhaps TRBD1 as D (6 bases). CDR3 length: 14 residues. The V gene lost 6 bases and the J gene lost 5 bases, with 17 bases spanning the gap. The V gene's germline CDR1 is SGDLS and CDR2 YYNGEE.

This clonotype turned up a few times. The chain employs TRBV29-1 and TRBJ2-1; tentatively, D is TRBD1 (6 bases). Per germline, CDR1 SQVTM and CDR2 ANQGSEA. The length of the CDR3 is 10 residues. Trimming removed 6 bases at V and 8 bases at J, with 8 bases between. The CDR3 bases are TGCAGCGTGTCAGGGGATGAGCAGTTCTTC. It is translated as CSVSGDEQFF.

The chain couples TRBV21-1 to TRBJ2-7; TRBD1, the table's D call, was not compared with the DNA. TRBV21-1 is an annotated pseudogene. The CDR3 runs 13 residues. The CDR3 DNA follows: TGTGCCAGCAGCAAAGGACAGGTCCTGGAGCAGTACTTC. Residues: CASSKGQVLEQYF.

The chain is built from TRBV12-3 or TRBV12-4 and TRBJ1-3, with D tentatively TRBD1 (5 bases). Deletions cut 8 bases from V and 10 bases from J, with 9 bases between. The CDR3 runs 10 residues. The CDR3 DNA reads TGTGCCAGCGGGGGAGGAACCATATATTTT. Its protein product is CASGGGTIYF.

This clonotype turned up a few times. The chain links TRBV10-2 to TRBJ2-3; D is perhaps TRBD1 (5 bases). The V and J ends lost 6 bases and 1 base respectively, with 14 bases between them. This CDR3 is 15 amino acids long. CDR1 and CDR2 (germline): WSHSY, SAAADI. Here the CDR3 DNA reads TGCGCCAGCAGCGCCGTAGTACAGGGCACAGATACGCAGTATTTT. Its translation: CASSAVVQGTDTQYF.

This clonotype showed up just a few times. The chain recombines TRBV9 with TRBJ2-7; 8 positions match TRBD1. Germline V gene data show CDR1 as SGDLS and CDR2 as YYNGEE. This CDR3 is built from 14 residues. V dropped 3 bases and J dropped 1; count of bases not matched to a gene: 3. In DNA, the CDR3 is TGTGCCAGCAGCGCACAGGGGGTTTCCTACGAGCAGTACTTC. Amino acid sequence: CASSAQGVSYEQYF.

This chain joins TRBV7-2 and TRBJ2-3, with D perhaps TRBD2 (5 bases). The V and J ends lost 0 bases and 6 bases respectively, with 13 bases between them. This CDR3 spans 15 amino acids. Per germline, CDR1 SGHTA and CDR2 FQGNSA. In nucleotides, the CDR3 is TGTGCCAGCAGCTTAGCCCCTCGGGTAGCGGATACGCAGTATTTT. It translates to CASSLAPRVADTQYF.

The chain couples TRBV20-1 to TRBJ2-5, with TRBD2 matching over 10 bases. Gene TRBJ2-7 matches the end of the DNA better, so the J call may be wrong. Per the germline V gene, CDR1 is DFQATT and CDR2 is SNEGSKA (reference sequence). The CDR3 extends over 16 amino acids. CDR3 DNA sequence: TGCAGTGCTAGATACAGCGGGGGGGCCAATCCCCACGAGCAGTACTTC. Translating gives CSARYSGGANPHEQYF.

J is TRBJ2-1 and V is TRBV20-1; 7 nucleotides line up with TRBD2. CDR3 length equals 16 residues. V was pared by 1 base and J by 6 bases, with 12 bases of the junction left unmatched. CDR1 and CDR2 (germline): DFQATT, SNEGSKA (reference sequence). CDR3 protein: CSARVGGRALSNEQFF. The CDR3, as DNA: TGCAGTGCTAGAGTAGGAGGGAGGGCCCTGTCCAATGAGCAGTTCTTC.